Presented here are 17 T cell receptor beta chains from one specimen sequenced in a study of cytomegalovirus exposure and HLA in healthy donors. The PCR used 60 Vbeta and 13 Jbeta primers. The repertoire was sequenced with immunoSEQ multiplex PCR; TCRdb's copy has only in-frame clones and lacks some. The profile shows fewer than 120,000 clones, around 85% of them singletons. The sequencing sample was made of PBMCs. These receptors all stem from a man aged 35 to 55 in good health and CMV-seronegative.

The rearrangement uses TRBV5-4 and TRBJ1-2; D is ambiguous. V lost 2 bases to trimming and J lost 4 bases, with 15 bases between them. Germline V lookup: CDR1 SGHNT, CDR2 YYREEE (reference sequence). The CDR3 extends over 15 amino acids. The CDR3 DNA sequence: TGTGCCAGCAGCTTACCCTCGGGAGGAGGCTATGGCTACACCTTC. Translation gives CASSLPSGGGYGYTF. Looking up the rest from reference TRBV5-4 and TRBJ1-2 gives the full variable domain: ETGVTQSPTHLIKTRGQQVTLRCSSQSGHNTVSWYQQALGQGPQFIFQYYREEENGRGNFPPRFSGLQFPNYSSELNVNALELDDSALYLCASSLPSGGGYGYTFGSGTRLTVV.

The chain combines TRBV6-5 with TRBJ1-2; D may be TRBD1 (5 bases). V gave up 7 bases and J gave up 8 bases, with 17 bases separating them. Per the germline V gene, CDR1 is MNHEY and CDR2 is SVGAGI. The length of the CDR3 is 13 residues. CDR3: CASKNGGSLGYTF. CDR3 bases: TGTGCCAGCAAGAACGGGGGGTCCTTAGGCTACACCTTC.

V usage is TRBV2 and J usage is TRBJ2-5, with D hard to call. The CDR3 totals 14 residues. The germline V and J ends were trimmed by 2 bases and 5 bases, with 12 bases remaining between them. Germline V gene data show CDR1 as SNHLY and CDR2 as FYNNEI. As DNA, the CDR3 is TGTGCCAGCAGTGAAAATGGGTTCGGGGAGACCCAGTACTTC. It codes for CASSENGFGETQYF. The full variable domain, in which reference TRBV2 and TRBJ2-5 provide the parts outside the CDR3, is EPEVTQTPSHQVTQMGQEVILRCVPISNHLYFYWYRQILGQKVEFLVSFYNNEISEKSEIFDDQFSVERPDGSNFTLKIRSTKLEDSAMYFCASSENGFGETQYFGPGTRLLVL.

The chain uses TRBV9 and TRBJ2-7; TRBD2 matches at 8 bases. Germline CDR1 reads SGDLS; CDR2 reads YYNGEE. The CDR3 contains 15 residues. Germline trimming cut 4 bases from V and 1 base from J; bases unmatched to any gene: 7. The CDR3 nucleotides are TGTGCCAGCAGCCCCGCACTAGCGGCATCCTACGAGCAGTACTTC. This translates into CASSPALAASYEQYF. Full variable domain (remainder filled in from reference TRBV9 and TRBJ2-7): DSGVTQTPKHLITATGQRVTLRCSPRSGDLSVYWYQQSLDQGLQFLIQYYNGEERAKGNILERFSAQQFPDLHSELNLSSLELGDSALYFCASSPALAASYEQYFGPGTRLTVT.

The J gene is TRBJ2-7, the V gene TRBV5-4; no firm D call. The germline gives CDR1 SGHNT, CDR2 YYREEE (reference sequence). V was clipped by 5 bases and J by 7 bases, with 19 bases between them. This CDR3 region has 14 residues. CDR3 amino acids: CASSRLEPPKEQYF. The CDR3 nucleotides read TGTGCCAGCAGTCGCCTGGAGCCCCCGAAGGAGCAGTACTTC.

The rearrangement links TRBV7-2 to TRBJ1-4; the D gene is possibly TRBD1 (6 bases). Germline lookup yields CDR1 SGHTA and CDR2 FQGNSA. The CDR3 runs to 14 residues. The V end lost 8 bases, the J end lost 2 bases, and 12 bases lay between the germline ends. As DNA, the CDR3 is TGTGCCAGCGGGAGGGGGGGCACTAATGAAAAACTGTTTTTT. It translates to CASGRGGTNEKLFF.

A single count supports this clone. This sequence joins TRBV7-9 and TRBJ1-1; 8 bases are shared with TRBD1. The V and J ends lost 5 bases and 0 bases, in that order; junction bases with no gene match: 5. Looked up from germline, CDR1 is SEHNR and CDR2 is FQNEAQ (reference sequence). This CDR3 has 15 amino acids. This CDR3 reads CASSPDRAMNTEAFF. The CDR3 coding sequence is TGTGCCAGCAGCCCGGACAGGGCAATGAACACTGAAGCTTTCTTT.

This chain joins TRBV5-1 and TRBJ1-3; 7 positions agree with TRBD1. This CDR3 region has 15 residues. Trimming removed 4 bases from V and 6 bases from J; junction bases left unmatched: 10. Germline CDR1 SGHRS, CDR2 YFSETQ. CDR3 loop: CASSLLGGKQNTIYF. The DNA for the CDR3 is TGCGCCAGCAGCCTCCTAGGGGGCAAACAAAACACCATATATTTT.

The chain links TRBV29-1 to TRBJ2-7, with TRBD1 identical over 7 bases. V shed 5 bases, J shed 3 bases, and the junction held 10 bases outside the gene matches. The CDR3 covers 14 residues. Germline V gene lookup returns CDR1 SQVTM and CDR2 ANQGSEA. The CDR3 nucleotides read TGCAGCGTTTCCGGGACAGTAACTAGCTACGAGCAGTACTTC. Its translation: CSVSGTVTSYEQYF.

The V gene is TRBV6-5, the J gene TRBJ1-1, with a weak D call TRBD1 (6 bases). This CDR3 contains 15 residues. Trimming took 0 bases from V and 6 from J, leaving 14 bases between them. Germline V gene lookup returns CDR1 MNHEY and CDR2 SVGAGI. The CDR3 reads CASSYSESDSPEAFF. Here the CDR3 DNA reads TGTGCCAGCAGTTACTCGGAATCGGACAGCCCTGAAGCTTTCTTT.

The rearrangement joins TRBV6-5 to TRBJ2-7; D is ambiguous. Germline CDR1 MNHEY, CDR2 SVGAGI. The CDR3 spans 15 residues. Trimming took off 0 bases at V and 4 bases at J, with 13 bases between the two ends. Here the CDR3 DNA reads TGTGCCAGCAGTTACTCGAGTAGGAGAGAATACGAGCAGTACTTC. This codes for CASSYSSRREYEQYF.

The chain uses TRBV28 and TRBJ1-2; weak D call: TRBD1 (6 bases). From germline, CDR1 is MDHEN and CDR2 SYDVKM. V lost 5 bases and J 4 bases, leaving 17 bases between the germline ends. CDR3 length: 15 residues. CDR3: CASSPSQGGVYGYTF. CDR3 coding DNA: TGTGCCAGCAGTCCGTCACAGGGAGGGGTCTATGGCTACACCTTC.

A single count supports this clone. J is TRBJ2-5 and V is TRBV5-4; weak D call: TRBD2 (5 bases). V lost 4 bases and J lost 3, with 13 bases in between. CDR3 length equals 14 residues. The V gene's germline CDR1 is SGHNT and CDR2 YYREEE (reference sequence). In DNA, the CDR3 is TGTGCCAGCAGCCGGGAAACAGCTAAAGAGACCCAGTACTTC. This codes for CASSRETAKETQYF.

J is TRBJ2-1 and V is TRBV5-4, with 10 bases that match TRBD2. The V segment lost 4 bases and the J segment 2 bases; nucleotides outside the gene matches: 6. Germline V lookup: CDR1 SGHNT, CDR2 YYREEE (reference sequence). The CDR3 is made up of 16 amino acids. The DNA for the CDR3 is TGTGCCAGCAGCGGAATAGCGGGGGGCGCCTACAATGAGCAGTTCTTC. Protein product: CASSGIAGGAYNEQFF. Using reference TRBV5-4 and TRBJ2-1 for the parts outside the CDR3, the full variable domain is ETGVTQSPTHLIKTRGQQVTLRCSSQSGHNTVSWYQQALGQGPQFIFQYYREEENGRGNFPPRFSGLQFPNYSSELNVNALELDDSALYLCASSGIAGGAYNEQFFGPGTRLTVL.

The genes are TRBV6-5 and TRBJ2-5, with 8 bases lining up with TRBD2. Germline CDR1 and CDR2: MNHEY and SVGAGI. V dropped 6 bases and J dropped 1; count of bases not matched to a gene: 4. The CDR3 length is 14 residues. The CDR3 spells CASSRGLAQETQYF. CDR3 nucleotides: TGTGCCAGCAGCCGAGGACTAGCCCAAGAGACCCAGTACTTC.

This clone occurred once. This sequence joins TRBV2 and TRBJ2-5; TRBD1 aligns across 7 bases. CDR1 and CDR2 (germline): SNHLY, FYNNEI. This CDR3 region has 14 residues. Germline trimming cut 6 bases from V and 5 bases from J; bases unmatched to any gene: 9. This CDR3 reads CASRYDRAGETQYF. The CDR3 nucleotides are TGTGCCAGCAGATACGACAGGGCCGGGGAGACCCAGTACTTC.

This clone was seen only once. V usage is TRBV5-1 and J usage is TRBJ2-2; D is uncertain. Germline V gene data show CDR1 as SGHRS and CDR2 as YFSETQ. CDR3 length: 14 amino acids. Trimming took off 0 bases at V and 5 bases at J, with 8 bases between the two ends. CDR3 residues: CASSLVFETGELFF. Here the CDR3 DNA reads TGCGCCAGCAGCTTGGTGTTCGAGACCGGGGAGCTGTTTTTT.